The TCR beta chain under discussion was sequenced for a study of vaccination effects on CD4 cells after COVID-19. Study summary: Samples collected post-vaccine were obtained a median of 72 days after the second dose.

Germline lookup yields CDR1 KGHSH and CDR2 LQKENI. V lost 1 base to trimming and J lost 0 bases, with 12 bases between them. The CDR3 has 16 amino acids. At the end of 9 to 11 days of culture, CD4+ T cells were isolated. PCR confirmed that the person was infected with SARS-CoV-2 between March and December 2020. Of the BNT162b2 and mRNA-1273 vaccines, participants received two doses of one or the other. Libraries were prepared by immunoSEQ multiplex PCR; TCRdb keeps only in-frame clonotypes and omits some of them. Of roughly 51,000 clones in the sample, 65% to 75% were seen once. Of note for this clone: Its antigen is currently unknown.

This sample comprised CD4+ T cells from PBMCs cultured without peptide, obtained after COVID-19 vaccination. The clonotype originates from a human donor who had a prior SARS-CoV-2 infection. The chain combines TRBV18 with TRBJ1-2; D gene uncertain. This CDR3 reads CASSPRGPGTNYGYTF. CDR3 nucleotide sequence: TGTGCCAGCTCACCACGTGGTCCGGGGACTAACTATGGCTACACCTTC.